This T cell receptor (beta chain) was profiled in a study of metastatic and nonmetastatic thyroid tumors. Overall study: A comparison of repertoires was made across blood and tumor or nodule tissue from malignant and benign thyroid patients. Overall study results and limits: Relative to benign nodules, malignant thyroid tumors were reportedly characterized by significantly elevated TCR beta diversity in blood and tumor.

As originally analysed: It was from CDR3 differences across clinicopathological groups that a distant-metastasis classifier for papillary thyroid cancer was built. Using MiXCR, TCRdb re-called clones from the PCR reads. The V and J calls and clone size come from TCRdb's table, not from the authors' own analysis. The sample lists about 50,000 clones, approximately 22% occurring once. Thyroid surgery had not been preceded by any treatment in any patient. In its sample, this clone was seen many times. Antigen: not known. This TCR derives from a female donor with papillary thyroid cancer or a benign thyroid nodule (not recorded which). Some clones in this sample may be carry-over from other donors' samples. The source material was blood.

The CDR3 DNA reads TGTGCCAGCAGCTTAGTGGGACAGGGTCTTACCGGGGAGCTGTTTTTT. Protein: CASSLVGQGLTGELFF. The rearrangement joins TRBV11-2 to TRBJ2-2, with 9 bases fitting TRBD1. Trimming removed 1 base from V and 5 bases from J; junction bases left unmatched: 5. Germline CDR1 SGHAT, CDR2 FQNNGV. The CDR3 sequence is 16 residues long.